The 2 T cell receptor beta chains reported below all come from one sample, sequenced in a study of beta chain features in type 1 diabetes. Expressed TCRB transcripts were sequenced, since all the RNA that had been isolated was reverse transcribed. Assay used: immunoSEQ multiplex PCR; TCRdb lists only in-frame clones, some missing. Among 310,000 or so clones, roughly 8.8% were seen once, and the ten largest hold about 1%. These receptors have no known antigen. Findings and caveats of the study: Shorter TCRB CDR3s, moderately but significantly so, marked every one of the four CD4+ subsets in Type 1 diabetes patients.

Sequenced material: central memory CD4+ T cells from blood. The receptors shown here come from a young man with type 1 diabetes.

This clone occurred a few times. CDR3 protein: CASRPKKRQGAGCTEAFF. The CDR3 DNA reads as TGTGCAAGTCGCCCCAAGAAAAGACAGGGGGCGGGGTGCACTGAAGCTTTCTTT. The chain has TRBV12-2 and TRBJ1-1; the table's D gene call, TRBD1, was not cross checked with the DNA. TRBV12-2 is an annotated pseudogene. The CDR3 covers 18 residues.

Comment on this clone: This sample includes further DNA sequences coding for the same CDR3. The chain uses TRBV5-1 and TRBJ2-7; perhaps TRBD1 as D (6 bases). The V and J ends lost 7 bases and 0 bases respectively, with 14 bases between them. CDR1 is SGHRS, CDR2 YFSETQ, per germline. The CDR3 extends over 14 amino acids. The CDR3 reads CASSQGGSSYEQYF. The CDR3 region has the DNA TGCGCCAGCTCCCAAGGGGGAAGCTCCTACGAGCAGTACTTC.